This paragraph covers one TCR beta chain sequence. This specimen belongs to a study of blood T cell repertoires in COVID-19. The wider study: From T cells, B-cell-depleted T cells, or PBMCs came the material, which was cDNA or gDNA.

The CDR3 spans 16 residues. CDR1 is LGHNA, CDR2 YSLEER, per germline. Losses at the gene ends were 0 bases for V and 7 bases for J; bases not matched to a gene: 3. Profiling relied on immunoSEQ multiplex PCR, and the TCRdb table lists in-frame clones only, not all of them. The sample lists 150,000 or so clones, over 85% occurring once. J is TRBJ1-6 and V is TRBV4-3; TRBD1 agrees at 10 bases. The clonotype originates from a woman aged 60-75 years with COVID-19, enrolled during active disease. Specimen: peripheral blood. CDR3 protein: CASSQDGGQGNSPLHF. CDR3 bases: TGCGCCAGCAGCCAAGATGGGGGACAGGGGAATTCACCCCTCCACTTT.